These 19 T cell receptor beta chains came from one sample sequenced in a study of technical replicates of blood from several donors (TCRdb year 2017). The method was the immunoSEQ multiplex PCR assay. Entries here come from immuneACCESS through TCRdb and include only in-frame sequences with V and J called. Some clones fail to appear in such tables; in the studies checked, an unresolved V gene covers under half of the shortfall, and the cause of the remainder is unknown. Here the sample has 100,000 or so clones; roughly 95% occur a single time. About 0.34% of the sample belongs to the ten largest clones. The sequencing input was T cells isolated from PBMCs. These receptors were obtained from a human donor in good health.

CDR3 nucleotides: TGTGCCAGCAGCGTCGGCGGGGCAGCCTCCTACAATGAGCAGTTCTTC. Protein: CASSVGGAASYNEQFF. V is TRBV9 and J is TRBJ2-1; a weak D match, TRBD2 (6 bases). Looked up from germline, CDR1 is SGDLS and CDR2 is YYNGEE. This CDR3 region has 16 residues. V was trimmed by 2 bases and J by 0 bases, leaving 12 bases between them. Full variable domain (missing parts from reference TRBV9 and TRBJ2-1): DSGVTQTPKHLITATGQRVTLRCSPRSGDLSVYWYQQSLDQGLQFLIQYYNGEERAKGNILERFSAQQFPDLHSELNLSSLELGDSALYFCASSVGGAASYNEQFFGPGTRLTVL.

This clone is medium-sized by share. The gene calls are TRBV21-1 and TRBJ1-5. TRBV21-1 is recorded as a pseudogene. This CDR3 region has 20 residues. CDR3 DNA sequence: TGTGCCAGCAGCCAAGAACCTCGTCGACGGGTCTCCACTAGCAATCAGCCCCAGCATTTT. Translation gives CASSQEPRRRVSTSNQPQHF.

This clone was seen once. The rearrangement links TRBV7-2 to TRBJ2-1; 10 bases map to TRBD2. Germline V gene data show CDR1 as SGHTA and CDR2 as FQGNSA. The CDR3 runs 14 residues. The V and J ends lost 3 bases and 6 bases, in that order; junction bases with no gene match: 2. CDR3 amino acids: CASSFSSGSNEQFF. CDR3 coding DNA: TGTGCCAGCAGCTTTTCTAGCGGGAGCAATGAGCAGTTCTTC.

The chain recombines TRBV10-3 with TRBJ1-5; 8 bases agree with TRBD1. Germline CDR1 reads ENHRY; CDR2 reads SYGVKD. This CDR3 is built from 15 residues. V shed 3 bases and J 5 bases; nucleotides not matched to a gene: 6. CDR3 sequence (DNA): TGTGCCATCAGTGAAGGACAGGGCAGCGATCAGCCCCAGCATTTT. Its protein product is CAISEGQGSDQPQHF.

V gene TRBV5-1 combines with J gene TRBJ1-1; D uncertain. Looked up from germline, CDR1 is SGHRS and CDR2 is YFSETQ. V was cut by 0 bases and J by 0 bases, with 3 bases left in between. The CDR3 covers 13 residues. CDR3 amino acids: CASSLDMNTEAFF. In DNA form, the CDR3 reads TGCGCCAGCAGCTTGGACATGAACACTGAAGCTTTCTTT.

This rearrangement joins TRBV6-5 to TRBJ2-3, with TRBD2 as a possible D gene (6 bases). The germline V gene encodes CDR1 MNHEY and CDR2 SVGAGI. This CDR3 comprises 12 residues. Trimming removed 6 bases from V and 6 bases from J, with 10 bases in between. The CDR3 here is CASRGGPDTQYF. CDR3 in DNA: TGTGCCAGCAGAGGAGGGCCCGATACGCAGTATTTT.

This chain joins TRBV7-3 and TRBJ2-7; 14 bases map to TRBD2. CDR1 is SGHTA and CDR2 is FQGTGA in the germline V gene. V shed 3 bases, J shed 6 bases, and the junction held 7 bases outside the gene matches. The CDR3 extends over 16 amino acids. CDR3 DNA sequence: TGTGCCAGCAGCTTTATCGGGACTAGCGGGAGTCCCGAGCAGTACTTC. As protein: CASSFIGTSGSPEQYF.

This clone was seen just once. The genes are TRBV9 and TRBJ2-5; 9 nucleotides agree with TRBD2. The J call may not be correct, given that the DNA end is closer to TRBJ2-7. CDR3 length: 14 residues. Germline CDR1 reads SGDLS; CDR2 reads YYNGEE. This chain's CDR3 is CASSVVAGDYEQYF. The CDR3 DNA sequence: TGTGCCAGCAGCGTAGTAGCGGGGGACTACGAGCAGTACTTC.

CDR3 coding DNA: TGTGCCAGCAGCCTGCGGGACGGTAATGAAAAACTGTTTTTT. Translation gives CASSLRDGNEKLFF. The genes are TRBV14 and TRBJ1-4; a weak D match, TRBD1 (5 bases). Per the germline V gene, CDR1 is SGHDN and CDR2 is FVKESK. The CDR3 spans 14 residues. The germline V and J ends were trimmed by 4 bases and 4 bases, with 10 bases remaining between them.

This chain connects TRBV14 to TRBJ2-3; D uncertain. The CDR3 extends over 15 amino acids. Trimming shortened V by 1 base and J by 3 bases, and 11 bases separated the two germline ends. Germline CDR1 is SGHDN and CDR2 is FVKESK. The CDR3 here is CASSQGAWATDTQYF. The DNA for the CDR3 is TGTGCCAGCAGCCAAGGGGCATGGGCTACAGATACGCAGTATTTT.

The V and J genes are TRBV30 and TRBJ2-5, with a weak D call TRBD1 (6 bases). The CDR3 length is 14 residues. The V end was cut by 4 bases, the J end by 1 base, with 13 bases between. Germline V gene lookup returns CDR1 GTSNPN and CDR2 SVGIG (reference sequence). The CDR3 region is CAWKGEPGQETQYF. The CDR3 DNA is TGTGCCTGGAAGGGGGAACCAGGCCAAGAGACCCAGTACTTC.

The CDR3: CASSNRVNYEQYF. Here the CDR3 DNA reads TGTGCCAGCAGCAACAGGGTGAACTACGAGCAGTACTTC. The chain employs TRBV5-4 and TRBJ2-7, with a weak D call TRBD1 (6 bases). The ends were cut back, 4 bases at V and 3 bases at J, with 11 bases in the middle. Germline-derived CDR1 and CDR2 are SGHNT and YYREEE (reference sequence). CDR3 length: 13 residues.

The V gene is TRBV25-1, the J gene TRBJ1-3; unclear D gene. V was trimmed by 1 base and J by 0 bases, leaving 4 bases between them. The CDR3 runs 14 residues. Per germline, CDR1 MGHDK and CDR2 SYGVNS. The CDR3 spells CASSEFSSGNTIYF. The CDR3 nucleotides are TGTGCCAGCAGTGAATTCAGCTCTGGAAACACCATATATTTT. The full variable domain, in which reference TRBV25-1 and TRBJ1-3 provide the parts outside the CDR3, is EADIYQTPRYLVIGTGKKITLECSQTMGHDKMYWYQQDPGMELHLIHYSYGVNSTEKGDLSSESTVSRIRTEHFPLTLESARPSHTSQYLCASSEFSSGNTIYFGEGSWLTVV.

V gene TRBV20-1 combines with J gene TRBJ2-7; unclear D gene. The CDR3 has 10 residues. Trimming took 5 bases from V and 3 from J, leaving 5 bases between them. CDR1 is DFQATT and CDR2 is SNEGSKA in the germline V gene (reference sequence). CDR3 residues: CSASNYEQYF. CDR3 nucleotide sequence: TGCAGTGCTTCCAACTACGAGCAGTACTTC.

The V gene is TRBV5-5, the J gene TRBJ2-7, with TRBD2 matching over 12 bases. CDR3 length equals 14 residues. The germline V gene encodes CDR1 SGHKS and CDR2 YYEKEE (reference sequence). The junction had 4 bases not matched to a gene; V was cut back by 3 bases and J by 6 bases. This chain's CDR3 is CASSSLAGGSEQYF. In DNA, the CDR3 is TGTGCCAGCAGCTCGCTAGCGGGAGGGTCCGAGCAGTACTTC.

The chain has TRBV2 and TRBJ2-3; the D gene is possibly TRBD1 (5 bases). Between the trimmed V and J ends, which lost 8 bases and 5 bases, there was a span of 8 bases. The CDR3 runs 11 residues. Germline-derived CDR1 and CDR2 are SNHLY and FYNNEI. The CDR3 loop is CASLQEDTQYF. The CDR3, as DNA: TGTGCCAGCCTACAGGAAGATACGCAGTATTTT. Full variable domain (outside the CDR3, taken from reference TRBV2 and TRBJ2-3): EPEVTQTPSHQVTQMGQEVILRCVPISNHLYFYWYRQILGQKVEFLVSFYNNEISEKSEIFDDQFSVERPDGSNFTLKIRSTKLEDSAMYFCASLQEDTQYFGPGTRLTVL.

This chain links TRBV30 with TRBJ2-7, with no clear D. The CDR3 contains 11 residues. Trimming left V 0 bases short and J 5 bases short, with 5 bases between. Germline V CDR1 and CDR2: GTSNPN, SVGIG (reference sequence). The CDR3 nucleotides read TGTGCCTGGAGTGTAAGCCACGAGCAGTACTTC. This codes for CAWSVSHEQYF. The full variable domain, completed using reference TRBV30 and TRBJ2-7, is SQTIHQWPATLVQPVGSPLSLECTVEGTSNPNLYWYRQAAGRGLQLLFYSVGIGQISSEVPQNLSASRPQDRQFILSSKKLLLSDSGFYLCAWSVSHEQYFGPGTRLTVT.

The chain links TRBV14 to TRBJ2-3, with 7 bases fitting TRBD1. The germline V gene has CDR1 SGHDN and CDR2 FVKESK. The CDR3 has 14 residues. V was pared by 5 bases and J by 5 bases, with 7 bases of the junction left unmatched. In DNA, the CDR3 is TGTGCCAGCAGCAGGACGACAGGGAGAGATACGCAGTATTTT. It translates to CASSRTTGRDTQYF.

The V gene is TRBV11-2, the J gene TRBJ1-1, with 7 bases identical to TRBD1. The CDR3 contains 14 residues. In germline, CDR1 is SGHAT, CDR2 FQNNGV. With 5 bases clipped from V and 3 bases from J, the junction kept 6 bases outside the gene matches. CDR3 in DNA: TGTGCCAGCAGCCCGACAGGGTTTTACACTGAAGCTTTCTTT. It codes for CASSPTGFYTEAFF.